A selection of T cell receptor beta chains follows, all from one sample in a study of cytomegalovirus exposure and HLA in healthy donors. The data were produced by immunoSEQ multiplex PCR, yet TCRdb's version contains in-frame clones alone and is incomplete. Here the sample spans about 120,000 clones, roughly 77% being singletons. Sequenced material: PBMCs. The origin of the receptors is a man in his fifties or sixties in good health and CMV-seropositive. Both conserved end residues are part of each CDR3. The D gene is left open where the match is weak. The size field is filled for only some rows; it gives once, few, many or a size class.

V gene: TRBV18; D gene: NA; J gene: TRBJ2-7; clone size: NA; CDR3 DNA: TGTGCCAGCTCACGGCAGTACGAGCAGTACTTC; CDR3 protein: CASSRQYEQYF
V gene: TRBV10-3; D gene: TRBD2; J gene: TRBJ2-3; clone size: NA; CDR3 DNA: TGTGCCATCAGTTACACGCGACTAGCGGGAGGATCAGATACGCAGTATTTT; CDR3 protein: CAISYTRLAGGSDTQYF
V gene: TRBV10-2; D gene: TRBD2; J gene: TRBJ2-7; clone size: NA; CDR3 DNA: TGCGCCACCGGACCGGGACTAGCGGGGGGCCTTCCCTACGAGCAGTACTTC; CDR3 protein: CATGPGLAGGLPYEQYF
V gene: TRBV6-5; D gene: TRBD1; J gene: TRBJ1-3; clone size: NA; CDR3 DNA: TGTGCCAGCAGGGGGACAGCTAGAGGAAACACCATATATTTT; CDR3 protein: CASRGTARGNTIYF
V gene: TRBV5-1; D gene: TRBD1; J gene: TRBJ1-4; clone size: NA; CDR3 DNA: TGCGCCAGCAGCTTAGGACAGGCTAATGAAAAACTGTTTTTT; CDR3 protein: CASSLGQANEKLFF
V gene: TRBV7-2; D gene: TRBD1; J gene: TRBJ2-2; clone size: NA; CDR3 DNA: TGTGCCAGCAGCTCCAAGACAGGGGGAGGCGGCACCGGGGAGCTGTTTTTT; CDR3 protein: CASSSKTGGGGTGELFF
V gene: TRBV27; D gene: NA; J gene: TRBJ2-3; clone size: NA; CDR3 DNA: TGTGCCAGCAGTTTGGGAGAGAGCACAGATACGCAGTATTTT; CDR3 protein: CASSLGESTDTQYF
V gene: TRBV7-3; D gene: TRBD2; J gene: TRBJ2-1; clone size: NA; CDR3 DNA: TGTGCCAGCGGGGCGGGGGGGTACAATGAGCAGTTCTTC; CDR3 protein: CASGAGGYNEQFF
V gene: TRBV6-5; D gene: NA; J gene: TRBJ1-4; clone size: NA; CDR3 DNA: TGTGCCAGCAGGTCGACACGGTCGGATGAAAAACTGTTTTTT; CDR3 protein: CASRSTRSDEKLFF
V gene: TRBV6-5; D gene: NA; J gene: TRBJ1-6; clone size: NA; CDR3 DNA: TGTGCCAGCACCAATCCCCAGGGCATGAATTCACCCCTCCACTTT; CDR3 protein: CASTNPQGMNSPLHF
V gene: TRBV28; D gene: NA; J gene: TRBJ2-1; clone size: NA; CDR3 DNA: TGTGCCAGCAAGTCTCCAGGACAGAGGGGTGAGCAGTTCTTC; CDR3 protein: CASKSPGQRGEQFF
V gene: TRBV7-9; D gene: NA; J gene: TRBJ2-7; clone size: NA; CDR3 DNA: TGTGCCAGCAGCTTAGGCGGGAACTCCTACGAGCAGTACTTC; CDR3 protein: CASSLGGNSYEQYF
V gene: TRBV6-4; D gene: TRBD1; J gene: TRBJ1-6; clone size: NA; CDR3 DNA: TGTGCCAGCAGTGTGGGACAGGGTAATTCACCCCTCCACTTT; CDR3 protein: CASSVGQGNSPLHF
V gene: TRBV6-1; D gene: NA; J gene: TRBJ2-5; clone size: NA; CDR3 DNA: TGTGCCAGCAGGGGGGCCAGTGGGTCCCAAGAGACCCAGTACTTC; CDR3 protein: CASRGASGSQETQYF
V gene: TRBV5-4; D gene: TRBD2; J gene: TRBJ2-7; clone size: NA; CDR3 DNA: TGTGCCAGCAGCCCGAGGGGGAGCGGGAGAACCCGGGAGCAGTACTTC; CDR3 protein: CASSPRGSGRTREQYF
V gene: TRBV4-2; D gene: TRBD2; J gene: TRBJ2-3; clone size: NA; CDR3 DNA: TGTGCCAGCAGCCAAGCTCCGGGACTAGCGCCAGATACGCAGTATTTT; CDR3 protein: CASSQAPGLAPDTQYF
V gene: TRBV21-1; D gene: NA; J gene: TRBJ1-5; clone size: once; CDR3 DNA: TGTGCCAGCAGCAAACGCGGGCAGCATTTTTATAGCAATCAGCCCCAGCATTTT; CDR3 protein: CASSKRGQHFYSNQPQHF
V gene: TRBV30; D gene: TRBD1; J gene: TRBJ2-1; clone size: NA; CDR3 DNA: TGTGCCTGGAGTTCGGGACAGGGGGCGCGGGTGAAGCAGTTCTTC; CDR3 protein: CAWSSGQGARVKQFF
V gene: TRBV7-6; D gene: TRBD2; J gene: TRBJ2-1; clone size: NA; CDR3 DNA: TGTGCCAGCAGCCCAGTTCCCGGACTAGCGGGGCACAATGAGCAGTTCTTC; CDR3 protein: CASSPVPGLAGHNEQFF
V gene: TRBV28; D gene: NA; J gene: TRBJ1-1; clone size: NA; CDR3 DNA: TGTGCCAGCAGTTTATTCGGGGGGCCTGAAGCTTTCTTT; CDR3 protein: CASSLFGGPEAFF
V gene: TRBV6-1; D gene: NA; J gene: TRBJ2-3; clone size: NA; CDR3 DNA: TGTGCCAGCAGGGCGGTATCTAGCACAGATACGCAGTATTTT; CDR3 protein: CASRAVSSTDTQYF
V gene: TRBV4-1; D gene: NA; J gene: TRBJ2-4; clone size: few; CDR3 DNA: TGCGCCAGCATCCCCCCCAGGCAGGGCTCACTAGCCAAAAACATTCAGTACTTC; CDR3 protein: CASIPPRQGSLAKNIQYF
V gene: TRBV30; D gene: NA; J gene: TRBJ1-1; clone size: NA; CDR3 DNA: TGTGCCTGGGCCAGCCAGGGGCGAACTGAAGCTTTCTTT; CDR3 protein: CAWASQGRTEAFF
V gene: TRBV7-3; D gene: TRBD1; J gene: TRBJ1-1; clone size: NA; CDR3 DNA: TGTGCCAGCAGCTCTGCGGACAGGCCTGAAGCTTTCTTT; CDR3 protein: CASSSADRPEAFF
V gene: TRBV27; D gene: TRBD2; J gene: TRBJ2-7; clone size: NA; CDR3 DNA: TGTGCCAGCAGTTTACTCAGTGAACTAGCGGGTCCCTACGAGCAGTACTTC; CDR3 protein: CASSLLSELAGPYEQYF